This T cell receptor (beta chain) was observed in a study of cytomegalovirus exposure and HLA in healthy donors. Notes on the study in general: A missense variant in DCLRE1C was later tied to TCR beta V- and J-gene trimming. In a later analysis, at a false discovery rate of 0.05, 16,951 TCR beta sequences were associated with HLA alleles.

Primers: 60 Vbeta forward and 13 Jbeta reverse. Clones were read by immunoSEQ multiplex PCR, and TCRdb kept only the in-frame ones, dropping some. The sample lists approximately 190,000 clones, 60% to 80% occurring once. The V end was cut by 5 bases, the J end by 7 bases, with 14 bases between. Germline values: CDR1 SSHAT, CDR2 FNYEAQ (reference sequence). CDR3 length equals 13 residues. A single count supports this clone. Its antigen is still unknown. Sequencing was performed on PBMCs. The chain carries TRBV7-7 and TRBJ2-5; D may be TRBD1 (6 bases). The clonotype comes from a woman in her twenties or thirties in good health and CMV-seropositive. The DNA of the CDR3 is TGTGCCAGCAGCCCTCAGGGGCTTGGGACCCAGTACTTC. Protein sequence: CASSPQGLGTQYF.